This T cell receptor beta chain was recorded in a study of blood T cell repertoires in COVID-19. The wider study: Specimens from acute and convalescent COVID-19 originated in the United States, Italy and Spain. PBMCs, B-cell-depleted T cells, or T cells were the source of the cDNA or gDNA that made up the material.

The CDR3 has 16 amino acids. Germline CDR1 is SGHTA and CDR2 is FQGNSA. J lost 8 bases, V lost 5 bases, and 8 bases had no gene match. Libraries were prepared by immunoSEQ multiplex PCR; TCRdb keeps only in-frame clonotypes and omits some of them. The table shows 100,000 to 150,000 clones, with more than 85% occurring only once. Sequencing was done on a sample of peripheral blood. This clonotype originated in a man aged 45-65 years with active or convalescent COVID-19. V is TRBV7-2 and J is TRBJ2-1; 14 nucleotides match TRBD2. The DNA for the CDR3 is TGTGCCAGCAGCCCCCGACTAGCGGGGGGGCTCGATGAGCAGTTCTTC. As protein: CASSPRLAGGLDEQFF.